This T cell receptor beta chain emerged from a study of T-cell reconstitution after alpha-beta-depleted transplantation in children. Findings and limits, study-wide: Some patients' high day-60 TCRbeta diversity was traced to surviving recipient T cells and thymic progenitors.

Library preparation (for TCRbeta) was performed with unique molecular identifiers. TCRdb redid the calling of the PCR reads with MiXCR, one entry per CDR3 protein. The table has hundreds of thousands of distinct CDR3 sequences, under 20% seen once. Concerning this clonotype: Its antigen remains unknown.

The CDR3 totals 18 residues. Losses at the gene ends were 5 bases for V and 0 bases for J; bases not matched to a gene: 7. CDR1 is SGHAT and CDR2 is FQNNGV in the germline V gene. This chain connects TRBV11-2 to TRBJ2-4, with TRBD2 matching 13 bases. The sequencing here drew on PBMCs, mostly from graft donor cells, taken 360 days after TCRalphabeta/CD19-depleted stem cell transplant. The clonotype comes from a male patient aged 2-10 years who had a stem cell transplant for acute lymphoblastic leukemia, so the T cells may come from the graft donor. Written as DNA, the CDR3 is TGTGCCAGCAGCAGGGGACTAGCGGGGATACTAGCCAAAAACATTCAGTACTTC. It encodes CASSRGLAGILAKNIQYF.